This T cell receptor beta chain originates from a study of cytomegalovirus exposure and HLA in healthy donors. The V end was cut by 4 bases, the J end by 4 bases, with 20 bases between. Germline V CDR1 and CDR2: SGDLS, YYNGEE. The CDR3 has 16 amino acids. Both 60 Vbeta primers and 13 Jbeta primers went into the PCR. TCRdb keeps only in-frame clones here, not all; method: immunoSEQ multiplex PCR. Here the sample spans 150,000 to 200,000 clones, around 77% being singletons. Notes on this clone: Its cognate antigen is unknown.

Study-level findings and limits: Associated with cytomegalovirus, according to the listing, were 164 TCR beta chains.

The chain employs TRBV9 and TRBJ1-1; possible D gene TRBD1, 6 bases. The specimen was PBMCs. This TCR came from a middle-aged man in good health and CMV-seronegative. The CDR3 region is CASSPSGRGLGTEAFF. CDR3 nucleotides: TGTGCCAGCAGCCCATCCGGGCGGGGGCTAGGCACTGAAGCTTTCTTT. Together with reference TRBV9 and TRBJ1-1, the CDR3 gives the full variable domain: DSGVTQTPKHLITATGQRVTLRCSPRSGDLSVYWYQQSLDQGLQFLIQYYNGEERAKGNILERFSAQQFPDLHSELNLSSLELGDSALYFCASSPSGRGLGTEAFFGQGTRLTVV.